The 2 T cell receptor beta chains in this list originate from one sample, sequenced in a study of blood T cell repertoires in COVID-19. Profiled with immunoSEQ multiplex PCR; TCRdb holds only in-frame clones, not every one. The sample consists of under 300,000 clones, around 84% of them appearing once. Sequenced input: peripheral blood. The receptors shown here come from a woman between 18 and 29 years old with acute or convalescent COVID-19.

This clone was observed once. V is TRBV5-5 and J is TRBJ1-4, with D perhaps matching TRBD1 (5 bases). The V and J ends lost 0 bases and 0 bases respectively, with 15 bases between them. Germline CDR1 reads SGHKS; CDR2 reads YYEKEE (reference sequence). CDR3 length equals 18 residues. The CDR3, as DNA: TGTGCCAGCAGCTTGGTGGGGCCACAAGATGCAACTAATGAAAAACTGTTTTTT. Protein sequence: CASSLVGPQDATNEKLFF. Together with reference TRBV5-5 and TRBJ1-4, the CDR3 gives the full variable domain: DAGVTQSPTHLIKTRGQQVTLRCSPISGHKSVSWYQQVLGQGPQFIFQYYEKEERGRGNFPDRFSARQFPNYSSELNVNALLLGDSALYLCASSLVGPQDATNEKLFFGSGTQLSVL.

In this sample, this clone turned up once. Other DNA variants within this sample encode the same CDR3. This chain joins TRBV7-2 and TRBJ2-1, with TRBD2 matching 12 bases. The CDR3 is made up of 15 amino acids. J gave up 8 bases and V 1 base, and 3 bases lay outside the gene matches. Germline values: CDR1 SGHTA, CDR2 FQGNSA. Here the CDR3 reads CASSLGLAGGDEQFF. CDR3 nucleotides: TGTGCCAGCAGCTTAGGTCTAGCGGGAGGGGATGAGCAGTTCTTC.